A selection of T cell receptor beta chains follows, all from one sample in a study of shared clonotypes between healthy human individuals. TCRdb's copy holds only in-frame clones and misses some; the assay was immunoSEQ multiplex PCR. The sample has roughly 640,000 clones, about 74% seen once. The source material was memory CD4+ T cells sorted from blood. These receptors were obtained from a woman aged 30 to 39 in good health. CDR3s include the opening cysteine and the closing phenylalanine or tryptophan. D genes are given only for firm matches. The size field is filled for only some rows; it gives once, few, many or a size class.

V	J	length	size	D	CDR3	DNA
TRBV2	TRBJ1-2	15	.	.	CASTLFEGLAYGYTF	TGTGCCAGCACCCTTTTTGAGGGGTTGGCCTATGGCTACACCTTC
TRBV27	TRBJ1-5	14	.	.	CASSPFDGNQPQHF	TGTGCCAGCAGTCCATTCGACGGCAATCAGCCCCAGCATTTT
TRBV7-2	TRBJ2-2	15	once	TRBD2	CASRVLAGESGELFF	TGTGCCAGCAGGGTACTAGCGGGAGAATCCGGGGAGCTGTTTTTT
TRBV29-1	TRBJ2-7	13	.	.	CSVSRTSSYEQYF	TGCAGCGTTTCGAGGACGAGCTCCTACGAGCAGTACTTC
TRBV2	TRBJ2-2	14	.	.	CASSDRVATGELFF	TGTGCCAGCAGTGACAGGGTGGCCACCGGGGAGCTGTTTTTT
TRBV9	TRBJ2-3	16	.	TRBD2	CASSATSGTSTDTQYF	TGTGCCAGCAGCGCGACTAGCGGCACTAGCACAGATACGCAGTATTTT
TRBV15	TRBJ1-5	15	.	.	CATSRVGRDENVQHF	TGTGCCACCAGCAGAGTGGGGCGCGACGAAAATGTGCAGCATTTT
TRBV11-2	TRBJ2-7	15	few	.	CASSLVLEGGIEQYF	TGTGCCAGCAGCTTAGTCTTGGAGGGAGGCATCGAGCAGTACTTC
TRBV5-6	TRBJ2-5	16	.	TRBD1	CASSLDRGFTQETQYF	TGTGCCAGCAGCTTGGACAGGGGATTTACCCAAGAGACCCAGTACTTC
TRBV13	TRBJ2-7	15	.	TRBD1	CASRQAGTVTYEQYF	TGTGCCAGCAGGCAGGCCGGGACAGTTACCTACGAGCAGTACTTC
TRBV6-5	TRBJ1-2	15	.	.	CASRRGLQGAYGYTF	TGTGCCAGCAGACGAGGCTTACAGGGAGCTTATGGCTACACCTTC
TRBV6-5	TRBJ2-3	15	.	TRBD2	CASSPRAGGPDTQYF	TGTGCCAGCAGTCCTCGGGCGGGAGGGCCAGATACGCAGTATTTT
TRBV18	TRBJ1-2	16	once	TRBD1	CASSPGTETYVYGYTF	TGTGCCAGCTCCCCAGGGACAGAAACTTATGTCTATGGCTACACCTTC
TRBV5-1	TRBJ2-7	14	.	.	CASSLVGESYEQYF	TGCGCCAGCAGCTTGGTGGGGGAGAGCTACGAGCAGTACTTC
TRBV7-9	TRBJ2-5	14	.	TRBD1	CASSLAGGWETQYF	TGTGCCAGCAGCTTAGCAGGGGGCTGGGAGACCCAGTACTTC
TRBV5-1	TRBJ2-3	13	.	TRBD1	CASSLGQGDTQYF	TGCGCCAGCAGCTTGGGACAGGGGGATACGCAGTATTTT
TRBV27	TRBJ2-1	16	.	TRBD2	CASSFTPSGGYGEQFF	TGTGCCAGCAGTTTCACCCCTAGCGGGGGCTATGGTGAGCAGTTCTTC
TRBV10-1	TRBJ2-2	13	.	.	CASSPDRARELFF	TGCGCCAGCAGTCCGGACAGAGCCCGGGAGCTGTTTTTT
TRBV30	TRBJ2-2	15	.	.	CAWALGGVRTGELFF	TGTGCCTGGGCATTAGGCGGGGTGAGGACCGGGGAGCTGTTTTTT
TRBV27	TRBJ1-1	14	.	TRBD1	CASSLRDRVREAFF	TGTGCCAGCAGTTTAAGGGACAGAGTCCGTGAAGCTTTCTTT
TRBV28	TRBJ1-1	14	few	.	CASSLASENTEAFF	TGTGCCAGCAGTTTAGCCAGCGAAAACACTGAAGCTTTCTTT
TRBV6-6	TRBJ2-1	14	few	TRBD2	CASGTSGGPNEQFF	TGTGCCAGCGGGACTAGCGGGGGCCCTAATGAGCAGTTCTTC
TRBV2	TRBJ2-5	13	few	.	CASLIGVYETQYF	TGTGCCAGCCTTATAGGGGTGTATGAGACCCAGTACTTC
TRBV4-1	TRBJ1-5	15	once	.	CASSQDVWGDQPQHF	TGCGCCAGCAGCCAAGATGTTTGGGGAGATCAGCCCCAGCATTTT
TRBV6-1	TRBJ1-5	13	few	TRBD1	CASLGTGDQPQHF	TGTGCCAGTTTAGGGACAGGGGATCAGCCCCAGCATTTT
TRBV11-2	TRBJ2-3	16	once	TRBD1	CASSAGTGRLPDTQYF	TGTGCCAGCAGCGCCGGGACAGGGCGGTTGCCAGATACGCAGTATTTT
TRBV5-6	TRBJ1-2	13	.	.	CASSDRANYGYTF	TGTGCCAGCAGCGATCGGGCTAACTATGGCTACACCTTC
TRBV18	TRBJ2-1	16	.	.	CASSPLVALDHNEQFF	TGTGCCAGCTCACCCCTTGTCGCCCTCGACCACAATGAGCAGTTCTTC
TRBV5-1	TRBJ2-1	15	few	.	CASSLGGESSNEQFF	TGCGCCAGCAGCTTGGGGGGAGAGTCTAGCAATGAGCAGTTCTTC
TRBV4-1	TRBJ2-3	18	.	TRBD2	CASSQYLARREEGDTQYF	TGCGCCAGCAGCCAATACCTGGCGAGGCGGGAGGAAGGAGATACGCAGTATTTT
TRBV9	TRBJ2-3	16	.	TRBD2	CASSPTSGRSADTQYF	TGTGCCAGCAGCCCAACTAGCGGGAGGTCCGCAGATACGCAGTATTTT
TRBV30	TRBJ2-5	10	.	.	CAWSRETQYF	TGTGCCTGGAGTCGGGAGACCCAGTACTTC
TRBV28	TRBJ1-1	13	.	.	CASVFGGYTEAFF	TGTGCCAGCGTGTTCGGGGGCTACACTGAAGCTTTCTTT
TRBV10-1	TRBJ1-5	14	.	.	CASSESDRNQPQHF	TGCGCCAGCAGTGAGTCCGACAGGAACCAGCCCCAGCATTTT
TRBV5-4	TRBJ1-2	17	.	TRBD1	CASSFPGQGARGYGYTF	TGTGCCAGCAGCTTCCCGGGACAGGGGGCGCGGGGCTATGGCTACACCTTC
TRBV5-1	TRBJ2-1	15	.	.	CASSSLDWGFNEQFF	TGCGCCAGCAGCTCCTTAGATTGGGGGTTCAATGAGCAGTTCTTC
TRBV19	TRBJ2-2	12	.	.	CASSANTGELFF	TGTGCCAGTAGTGCGAACACCGGGGAGCTGTTTTTT
TRBV28	TRBJ1-5	13	.	TRBD1	CASSYRGRRPQHF	TGTGCCAGCAGTTACAGGGGGAGGAGGCCCCAGCATTTT
TRBV5-1	TRBJ2-7	14	.	.	CASSRDTSSYEQYF	TGCGCCAGCAGCAGGGACACGAGCTCCTACGAGCAGTACTTC
TRBV29-1	TRBJ1-4	12	.	.	CSVREANEKLFF	TGCAGCGTTAGAGAGGCTAATGAAAAACTGTTTTTT
TRBV19	TRBJ2-7	18	few	.	CASSIQGGSLLSTYEQYF	TGTGCCAGTAGTATTCAGGGTGGTTCCCTACTGTCAACGTACGAGCAGTACTTC
TRBV7-8	TRBJ1-5	15	.	.	CASSPRSGVNQPQHF	TGTGCCAGCAGCCCCCGGTCAGGGGTGAATCAGCCCCAGCATTTT
TRBV5-4	TRBJ2-7	16	.	.	CASSLDGGGSSYEQYF	TGTGCCAGCAGCTTGGATGGGGGCGGGTCCAGCTACGAGCAGTACTTC
TRBV5-1	TRBJ2-5	13	.	.	CASSLVFGETQYF	TGCGCCAGCAGCTTGGTTTTTGGAGAGACCCAGTACTTC
TRBV15	TRBJ1-1	17	.	TRBD1	CATSEPGQGVVNTEAFF	TGTGCCACCAGCGAACCGGGACAGGGGGTGGTGAACACTGAAGCTTTCTTT
TRBV27	TRBJ2-2	13	.	.	CASSLRGAGELFF	TGTGCCAGCAGTCTAAGAGGGGCCGGGGAGCTGTTTTTT